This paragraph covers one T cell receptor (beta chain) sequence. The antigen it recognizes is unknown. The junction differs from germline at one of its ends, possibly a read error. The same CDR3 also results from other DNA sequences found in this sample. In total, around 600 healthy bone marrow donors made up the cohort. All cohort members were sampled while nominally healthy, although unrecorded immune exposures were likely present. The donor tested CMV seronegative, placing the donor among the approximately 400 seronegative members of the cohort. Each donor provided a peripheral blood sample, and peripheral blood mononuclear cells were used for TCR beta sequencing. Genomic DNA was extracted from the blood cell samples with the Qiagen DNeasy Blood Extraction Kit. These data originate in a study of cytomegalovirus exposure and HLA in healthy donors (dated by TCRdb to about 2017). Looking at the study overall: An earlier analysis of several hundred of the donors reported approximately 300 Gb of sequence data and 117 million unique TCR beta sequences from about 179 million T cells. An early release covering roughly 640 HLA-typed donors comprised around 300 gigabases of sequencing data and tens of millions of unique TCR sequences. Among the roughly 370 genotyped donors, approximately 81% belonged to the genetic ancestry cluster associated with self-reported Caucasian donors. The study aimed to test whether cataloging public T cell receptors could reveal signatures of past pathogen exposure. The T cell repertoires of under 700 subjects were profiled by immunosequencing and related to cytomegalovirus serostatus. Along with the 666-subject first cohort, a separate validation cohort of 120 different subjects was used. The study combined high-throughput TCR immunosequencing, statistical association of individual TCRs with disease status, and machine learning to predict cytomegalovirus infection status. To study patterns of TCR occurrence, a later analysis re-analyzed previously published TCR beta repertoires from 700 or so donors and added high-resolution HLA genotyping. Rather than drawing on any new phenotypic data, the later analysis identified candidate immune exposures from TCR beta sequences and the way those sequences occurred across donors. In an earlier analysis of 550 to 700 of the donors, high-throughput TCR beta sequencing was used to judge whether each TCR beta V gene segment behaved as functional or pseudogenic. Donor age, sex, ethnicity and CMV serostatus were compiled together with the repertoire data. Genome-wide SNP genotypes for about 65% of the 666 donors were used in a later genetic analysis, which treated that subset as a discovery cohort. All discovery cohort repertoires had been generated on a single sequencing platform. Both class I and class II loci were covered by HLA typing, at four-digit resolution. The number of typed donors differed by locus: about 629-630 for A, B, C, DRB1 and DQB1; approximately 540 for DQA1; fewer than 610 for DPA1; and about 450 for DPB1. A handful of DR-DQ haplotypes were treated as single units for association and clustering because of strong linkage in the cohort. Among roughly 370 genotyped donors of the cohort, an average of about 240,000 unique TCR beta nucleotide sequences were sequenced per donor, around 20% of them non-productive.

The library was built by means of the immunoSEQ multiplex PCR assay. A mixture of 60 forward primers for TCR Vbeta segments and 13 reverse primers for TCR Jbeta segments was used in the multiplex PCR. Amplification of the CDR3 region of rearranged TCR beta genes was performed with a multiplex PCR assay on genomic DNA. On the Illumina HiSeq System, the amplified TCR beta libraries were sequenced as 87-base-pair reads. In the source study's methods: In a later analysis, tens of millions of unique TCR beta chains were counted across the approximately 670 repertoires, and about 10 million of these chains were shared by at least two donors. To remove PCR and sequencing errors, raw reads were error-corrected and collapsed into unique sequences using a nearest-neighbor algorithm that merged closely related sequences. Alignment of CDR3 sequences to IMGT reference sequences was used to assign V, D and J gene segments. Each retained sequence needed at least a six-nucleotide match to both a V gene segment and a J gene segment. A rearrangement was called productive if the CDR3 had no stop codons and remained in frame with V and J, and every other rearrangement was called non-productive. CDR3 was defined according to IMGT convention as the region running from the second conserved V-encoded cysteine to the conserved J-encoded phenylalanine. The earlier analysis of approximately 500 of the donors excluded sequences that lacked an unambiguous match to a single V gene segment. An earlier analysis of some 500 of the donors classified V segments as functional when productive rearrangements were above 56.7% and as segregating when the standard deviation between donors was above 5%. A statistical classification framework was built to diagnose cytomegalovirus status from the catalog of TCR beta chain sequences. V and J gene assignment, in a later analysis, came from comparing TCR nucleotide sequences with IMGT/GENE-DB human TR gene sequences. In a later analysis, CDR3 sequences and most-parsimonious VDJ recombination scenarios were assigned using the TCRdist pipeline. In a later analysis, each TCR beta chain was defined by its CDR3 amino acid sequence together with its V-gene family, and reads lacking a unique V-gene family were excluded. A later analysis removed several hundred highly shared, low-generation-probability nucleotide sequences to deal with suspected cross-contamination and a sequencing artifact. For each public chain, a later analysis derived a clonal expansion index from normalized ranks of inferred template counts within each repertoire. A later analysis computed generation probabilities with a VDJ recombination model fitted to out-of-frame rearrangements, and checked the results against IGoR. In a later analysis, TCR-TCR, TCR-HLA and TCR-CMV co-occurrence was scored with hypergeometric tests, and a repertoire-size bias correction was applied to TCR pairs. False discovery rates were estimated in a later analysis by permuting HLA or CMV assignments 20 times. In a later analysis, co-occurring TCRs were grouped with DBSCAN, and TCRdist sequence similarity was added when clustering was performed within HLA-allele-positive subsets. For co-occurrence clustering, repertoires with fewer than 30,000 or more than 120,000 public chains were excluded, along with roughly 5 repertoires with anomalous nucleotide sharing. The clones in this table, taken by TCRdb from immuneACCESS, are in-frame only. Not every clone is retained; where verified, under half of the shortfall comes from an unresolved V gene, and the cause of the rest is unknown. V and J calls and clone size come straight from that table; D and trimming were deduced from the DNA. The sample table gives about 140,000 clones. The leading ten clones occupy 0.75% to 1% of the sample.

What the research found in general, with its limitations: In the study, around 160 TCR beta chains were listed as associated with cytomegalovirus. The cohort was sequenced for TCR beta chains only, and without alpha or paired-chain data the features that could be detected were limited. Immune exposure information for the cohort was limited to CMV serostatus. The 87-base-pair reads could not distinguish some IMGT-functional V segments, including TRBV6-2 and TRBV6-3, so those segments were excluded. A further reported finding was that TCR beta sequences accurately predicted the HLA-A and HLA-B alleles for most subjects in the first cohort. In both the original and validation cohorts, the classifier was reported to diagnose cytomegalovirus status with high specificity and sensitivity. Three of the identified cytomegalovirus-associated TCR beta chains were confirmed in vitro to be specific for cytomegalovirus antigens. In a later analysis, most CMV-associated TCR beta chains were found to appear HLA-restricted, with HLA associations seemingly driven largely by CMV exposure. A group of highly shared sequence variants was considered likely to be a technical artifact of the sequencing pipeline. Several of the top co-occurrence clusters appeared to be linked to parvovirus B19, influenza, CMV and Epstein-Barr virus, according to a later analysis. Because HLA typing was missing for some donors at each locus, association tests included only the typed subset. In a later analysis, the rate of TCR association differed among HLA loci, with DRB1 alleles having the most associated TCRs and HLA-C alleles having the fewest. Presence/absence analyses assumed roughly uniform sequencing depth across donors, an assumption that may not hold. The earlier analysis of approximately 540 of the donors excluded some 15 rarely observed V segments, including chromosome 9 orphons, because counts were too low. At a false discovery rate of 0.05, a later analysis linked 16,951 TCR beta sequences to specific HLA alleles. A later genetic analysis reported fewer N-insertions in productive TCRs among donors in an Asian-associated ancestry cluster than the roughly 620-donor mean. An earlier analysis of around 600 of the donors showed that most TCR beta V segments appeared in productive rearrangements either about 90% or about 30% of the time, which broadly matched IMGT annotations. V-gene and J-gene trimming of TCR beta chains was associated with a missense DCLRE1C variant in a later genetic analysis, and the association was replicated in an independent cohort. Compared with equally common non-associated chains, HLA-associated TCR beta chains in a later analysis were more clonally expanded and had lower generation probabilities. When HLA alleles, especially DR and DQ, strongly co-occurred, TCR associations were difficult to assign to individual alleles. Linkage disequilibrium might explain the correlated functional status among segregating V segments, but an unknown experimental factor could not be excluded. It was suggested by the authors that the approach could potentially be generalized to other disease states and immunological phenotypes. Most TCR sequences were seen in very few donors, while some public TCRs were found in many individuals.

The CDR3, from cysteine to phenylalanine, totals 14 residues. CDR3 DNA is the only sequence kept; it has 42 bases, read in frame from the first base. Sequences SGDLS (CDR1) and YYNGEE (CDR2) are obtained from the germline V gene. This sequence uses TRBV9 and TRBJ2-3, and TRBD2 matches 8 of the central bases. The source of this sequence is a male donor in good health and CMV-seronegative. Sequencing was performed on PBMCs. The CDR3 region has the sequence CASSVARLADTQYF. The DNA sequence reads TGTGCCAGCAGTGTAGCACGACTAGCGGATACGCAGTATTTT. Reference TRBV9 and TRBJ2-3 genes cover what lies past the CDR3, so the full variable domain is DSGVTQTPKHLITATGQRVTLRCSPRSGDLSVYWYQQSLDQGLQFLIQYYNGEERAKGNILERFSAQQFPDLHSELNLSSLELGDSALYFCASSVARLADTQYFGPGTRLTVL.